This T cell receptor (beta chain) is drawn from a study of human CD8 memory T cell subsets (dated by TCRdb to the early 2020s). At the level of the whole study: The clonal relationships among stem-like (TSTEM), progenitor exhausted-like (TPEX) and effector memory CD8+ T cell subsets were assessed by comparing the TCRbeta repertoires of these subsets. TCRbeta repertoires were obtained from roughly 6 donors, each contributing TSTEM, TPEX and effector memory subsets.

For sequencing, a NextSeq 550 was employed. A Human TCR Profiling Kit was used to prepare UMI-labeled 5' RACE TCRbeta libraries. Every TCRbeta library was prepared in parallel with an identical number of PCR cycles. Per the source publication's procedure: The number of functional CDR3beta clonotypes in each TCRbeta library ranged from roughly 2,800 to 20,000. UMI extraction and consensus assembly used MIGEC 1.2.9, requiring at least three reads per UMI. MiXCR 3.0.3 was used to extract in-frame CDR3beta repertoires. After each sample was downsampled to 42,000 randomly selected UMIs, diversity metrics were computed in VDJtools 1.2.1. Repertoire overlap metrics D, R and F2 were calculated in VDJtools for the top 3,000 clones of each sample pair. TCRdb reprocessed the reads, so every CDR3 protein sequence counts as one entry and DNA is not shown. TCRdb assigned the V and J calls; the authors' analysis was not used. The table kept for this sample lists about 6,200 distinct CDR3 sequences. In total, the top ten clones hold roughly a third of the sample.

The investigation overall reported the following: Normalized Shannon-Wiener diversity was similarly high in TSTEM and TPEX subsets, while effector memory subsets were less diverse by comparison. The stem-like TSTEM and TPEX subsets each shared clonotypes with effector memory cells, but the TSTEM and TPEX repertoires had minimal overlap with each other, suggesting distinct antigen spectra. Chao1 estimates suggested greater repertoire diversity in TSTEM than in TPEX subsets, potentially reflecting a broader range of specificities. Only TCRbeta chains were sequenced, and repertoire comparisons rested on six donors tested with paired t-tests and Bonferroni correction.

Peripheral blood mononuclear cells were isolated from healthy donor buffy coats by density gradient separation. In the study, total CD8+ T cells were enriched by negative magnetic separation with EasySep or MojoSort CD8+ T cell isolation kits. An RNeasy Mini Kit was used to extract total RNA from duplicate vials of some 160,000 sorted CD8+ T cells per subset. The PBMCs were used either fresh or after being cryopreserved in fetal bovine serum with approximately 9.5% DMSO. Fluorescence-activated cell sorting on a FACSAria III was used to sort CD8+ T cell subsets to purity. Its CDR3 holds 15 amino acids, cysteine through phenylalanine. Only the protein sequence is given. The germline V gene specifies LGHNA as CDR1 and YSLEER as CDR2. To note about this clonotype: The antigen this receptor binds is unknown.

The clonotype was recovered from a human donor in good health. The material sequenced was CD8+ effector memory T cells (TEM) sorted from PBMCs. This sample's cell subset or site label indicates: effector memory CD8 T cells, CCR7- CD45RO+ CD95+. The rearranged segments are TRBV4-3 and TRBJ2-7. The CDR3 has the sequence CASSQARHLSYEQYF.